The subject of this entry is one T cell receptor (beta chain). No antigen is known for it. Each CDR3 protein gets one entry after TCRdb re-called the reads with MiXCR. This repertoire shows 800,000 to 950,000 distinct CDR3 sequences, roughly 33% found once; its top ten account for approximately 13%. This sample is part of a study of T cell repertoires in cytomegalovirus infection. About the research overall: The authors used CMV epitopes that were HLA-C-restricted (recently identified) and HLA-B-restricted (well studied). CMV infection plus the matching HLA type was flagged by public TCR beta signatures. Study-level results: The ex vivo response was dominated by HLA-C-restricted CMV-specific TCR beta clonotypes. Public TCR beta family frequency separated CMV-and-HLA carriers, including in an independent cohort.

The CDR3 extends over 13 amino acids. The V and J ends lost 8 bases and 7 bases respectively, with 21 bases between them. Germline V gene sequence: CDR1 DFQATT, CDR2 SNEGSKA (reference sequence). Sequencing was performed on cultured CD8+ T cells from PBMCs, taken from culture after CMV antigen stimulation. The chain recombines TRBV20-1 with TRBJ2-7; TRBD2 might be the D (5 bases). The origin of this receptor is a human donor in good health (CMV status not recorded). Some clones in this sample may be carry-over from other donors' samples. The CDR3 region is CSTKKVSAWEQYF. Here the CDR3 DNA reads TGCAGTACAAAAAAGGTTAGCGCGTGGGAGCAGTACTTC.